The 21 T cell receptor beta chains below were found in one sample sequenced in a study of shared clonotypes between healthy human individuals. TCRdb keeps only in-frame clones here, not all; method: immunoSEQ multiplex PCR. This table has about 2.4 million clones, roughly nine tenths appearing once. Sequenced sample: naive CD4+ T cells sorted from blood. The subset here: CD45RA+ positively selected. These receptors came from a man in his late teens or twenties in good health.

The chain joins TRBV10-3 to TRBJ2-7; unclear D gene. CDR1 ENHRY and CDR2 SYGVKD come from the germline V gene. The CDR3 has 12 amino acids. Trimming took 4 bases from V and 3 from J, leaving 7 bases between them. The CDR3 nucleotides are TGTGCCATCAGTGTTAATGGCTACGAGCAGTACTTC. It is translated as CAISVNGYEQYF.

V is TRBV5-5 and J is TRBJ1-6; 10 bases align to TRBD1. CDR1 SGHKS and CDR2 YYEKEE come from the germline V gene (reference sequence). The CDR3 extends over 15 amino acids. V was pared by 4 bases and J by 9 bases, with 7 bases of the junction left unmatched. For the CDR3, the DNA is TGTGCCAGCAGCGGGGGGACAGGGGATAGTTCACCCCTCCACTTT. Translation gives CASSGGTGDSSPLHF.

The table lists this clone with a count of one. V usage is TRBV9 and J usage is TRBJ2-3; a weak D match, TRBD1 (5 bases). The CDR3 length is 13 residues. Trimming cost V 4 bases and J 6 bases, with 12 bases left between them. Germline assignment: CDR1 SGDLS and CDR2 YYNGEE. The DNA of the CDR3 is TGTGCCAGCAGCCAGGGTCCCGGGGATACGCAGTATTTT. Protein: CASSQGPGDTQYF.

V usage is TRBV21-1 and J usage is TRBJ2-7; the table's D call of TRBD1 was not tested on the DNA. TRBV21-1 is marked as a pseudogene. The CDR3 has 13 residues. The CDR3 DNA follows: TGTGCCAGCAGCGGGGGCAGCAGCGCGGAGCAGTACTTC. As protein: CASSGGSSAEQYF.

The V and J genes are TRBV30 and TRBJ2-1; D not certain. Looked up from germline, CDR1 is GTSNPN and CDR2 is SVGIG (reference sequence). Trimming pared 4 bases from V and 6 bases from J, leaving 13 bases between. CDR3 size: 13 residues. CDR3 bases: TGTGCCTGGATTGGCAGTCCCGGCAATGAGCAGTTCTTC. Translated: CAWIGSPGNEQFF.

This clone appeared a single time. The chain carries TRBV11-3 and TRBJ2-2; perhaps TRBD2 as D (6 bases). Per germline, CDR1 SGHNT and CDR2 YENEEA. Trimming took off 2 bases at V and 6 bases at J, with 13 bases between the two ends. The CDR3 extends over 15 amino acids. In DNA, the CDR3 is TGTGCCAGCAGCTTATACGGGGAGGTCCCCGGGGAGCTGTTTTTT. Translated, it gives CASSLYGEVPGELFF. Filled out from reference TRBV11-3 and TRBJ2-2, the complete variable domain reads EAGVVQSPRYKIIEKKQPVAFWCNPISGHNTLYWYLQNLGQGPELLIRYENEEAVDDSQLPKDRFSAERLKGVDSTLKIQPAELGDSAVYLCASSLYGEVPGELFFGEGSRLTVL.

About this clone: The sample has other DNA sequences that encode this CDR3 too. Written as DNA, the CDR3 is TGTGCCAGCAGTGGACAGGGGGGGGGCTACACCTTC. Its translation is CASSGQGGGYTF. This chain uses TRBV6-5 with TRBJ1-2; TRBD1 matches 10 bases. CDR3 length: 12 residues. Trimming took 5 bases from V and 8 from J; bases not matched to a gene: 2. From germline, CDR1 is MNHEY and CDR2 SVGAGI.

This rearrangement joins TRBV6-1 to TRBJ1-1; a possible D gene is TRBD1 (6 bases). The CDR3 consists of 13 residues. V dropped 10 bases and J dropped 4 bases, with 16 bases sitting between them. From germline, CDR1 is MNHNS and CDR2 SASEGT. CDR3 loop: CAIWDILPTEAFF. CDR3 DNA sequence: TGTGCCATATGGGACATCCTTCCCACTGAAGCTTTCTTT.

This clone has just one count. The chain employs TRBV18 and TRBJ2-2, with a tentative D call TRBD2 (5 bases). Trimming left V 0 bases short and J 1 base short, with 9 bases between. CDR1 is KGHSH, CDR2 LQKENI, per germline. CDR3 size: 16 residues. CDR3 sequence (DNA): TGTGCCAGCTCACCACCTGACCGGGGGAACACCGGGGAGCTGTTTTTT. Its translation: CASSPPDRGNTGELFF.

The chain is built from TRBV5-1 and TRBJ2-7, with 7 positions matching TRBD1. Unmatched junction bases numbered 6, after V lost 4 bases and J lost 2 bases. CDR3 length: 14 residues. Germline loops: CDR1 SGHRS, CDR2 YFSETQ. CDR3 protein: CASSLRGLPYEQYF. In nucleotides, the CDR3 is TGCGCCAGCAGCCTGAGGGGGCTACCCTACGAGCAGTACTTC.

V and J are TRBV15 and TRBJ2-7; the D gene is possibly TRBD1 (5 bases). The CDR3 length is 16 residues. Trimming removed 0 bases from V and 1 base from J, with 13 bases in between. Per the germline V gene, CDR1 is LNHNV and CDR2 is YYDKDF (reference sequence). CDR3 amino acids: CATSRDRSGISYEQYF. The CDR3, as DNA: TGTGCCACCAGCAGAGATCGGTCAGGGATTTCCTACGAGCAGTACTTC.

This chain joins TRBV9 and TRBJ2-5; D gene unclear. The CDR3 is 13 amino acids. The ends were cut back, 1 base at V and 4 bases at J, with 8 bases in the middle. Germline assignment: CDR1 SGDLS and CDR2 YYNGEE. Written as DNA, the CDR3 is TGTGCCAGCAGCGTATCCCCTGCAGAGACCCAGTACTTC. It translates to CASSVSPAETQYF.

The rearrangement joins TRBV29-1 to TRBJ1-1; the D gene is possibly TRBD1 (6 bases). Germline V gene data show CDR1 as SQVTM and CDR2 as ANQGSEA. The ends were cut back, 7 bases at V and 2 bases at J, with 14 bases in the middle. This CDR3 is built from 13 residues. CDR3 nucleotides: TGCAGCGCGAACCCGGGACAAAACACTGAAGCTTTCTTT. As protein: CSANPGQNTEAFF.

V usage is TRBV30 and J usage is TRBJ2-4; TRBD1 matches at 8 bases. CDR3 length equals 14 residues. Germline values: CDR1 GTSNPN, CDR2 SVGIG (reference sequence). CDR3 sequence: CAYRQGSAKNIQYF. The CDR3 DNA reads TGTGCTTATCGACAGGGGTCGGCCAAAAACATTCAGTACTTC.

This chain's CDR3 is CASRLDPGNKRDSPLHF. The CDR3 DNA follows: TGTGCCAGCAGACTTGACCCAGGGAATAAGAGGGATTCACCCCTCCACTTT. The J gene is TRBJ1-6, the V gene TRBV27; weak D call: TRBD1 (5 bases). The CDR3 sequence is 17 residues long. Trimming took 6 bases from V and 8 from J, leaving 23 bases between them. The germline gives CDR1 MNHEY, CDR2 SMNVEV (reference sequence).

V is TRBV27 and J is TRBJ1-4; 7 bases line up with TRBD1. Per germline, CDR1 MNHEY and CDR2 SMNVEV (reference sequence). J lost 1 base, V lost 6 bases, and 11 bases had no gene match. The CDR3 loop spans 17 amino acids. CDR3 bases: TGTGCCAGCAGCTCTAAAGCAACAGGGGTAACTAATGAAAAACTGTTTTTT. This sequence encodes CASSSKATGVTNEKLFF.

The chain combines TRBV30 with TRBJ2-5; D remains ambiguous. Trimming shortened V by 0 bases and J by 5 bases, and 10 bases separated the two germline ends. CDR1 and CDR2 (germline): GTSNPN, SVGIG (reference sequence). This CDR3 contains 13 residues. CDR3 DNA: TGTGCCTGGAGTGTACAGTTCGGGGAGACCCAGTACTTC. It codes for CAWSVQFGETQYF.

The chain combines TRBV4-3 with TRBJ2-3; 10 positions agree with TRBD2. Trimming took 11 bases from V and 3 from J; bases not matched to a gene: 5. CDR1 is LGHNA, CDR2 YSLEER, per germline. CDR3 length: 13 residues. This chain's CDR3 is CASRAGGTDTQYF. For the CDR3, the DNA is TGCGCCTCAAGAGCGGGAGGGACAGATACGCAGTATTTT.

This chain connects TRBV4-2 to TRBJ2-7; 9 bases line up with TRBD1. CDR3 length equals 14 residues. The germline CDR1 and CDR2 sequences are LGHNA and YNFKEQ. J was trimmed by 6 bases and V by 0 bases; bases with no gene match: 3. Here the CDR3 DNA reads TGTGCCAGCAGCCAAGAGGACAGGGGTCGCGAGCAGTACTTC. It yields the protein CASSQEDRGREQYF.

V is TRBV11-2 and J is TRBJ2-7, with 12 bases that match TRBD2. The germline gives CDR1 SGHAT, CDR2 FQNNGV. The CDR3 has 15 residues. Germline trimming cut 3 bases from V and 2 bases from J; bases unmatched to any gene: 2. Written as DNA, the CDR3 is TGTGCCAGCAGCTTCCTAGCGGGGGGGCCCTACGAGCAGTACTTC. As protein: CASSFLAGGPYEQYF.

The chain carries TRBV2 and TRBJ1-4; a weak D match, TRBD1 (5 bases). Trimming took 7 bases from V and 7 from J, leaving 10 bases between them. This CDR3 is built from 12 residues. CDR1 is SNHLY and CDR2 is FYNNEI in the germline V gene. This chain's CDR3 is CASTRDSEKLFF. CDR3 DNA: TGTGCCAGCACCCGGGACTCTGAAAAACTGTTTTTT.